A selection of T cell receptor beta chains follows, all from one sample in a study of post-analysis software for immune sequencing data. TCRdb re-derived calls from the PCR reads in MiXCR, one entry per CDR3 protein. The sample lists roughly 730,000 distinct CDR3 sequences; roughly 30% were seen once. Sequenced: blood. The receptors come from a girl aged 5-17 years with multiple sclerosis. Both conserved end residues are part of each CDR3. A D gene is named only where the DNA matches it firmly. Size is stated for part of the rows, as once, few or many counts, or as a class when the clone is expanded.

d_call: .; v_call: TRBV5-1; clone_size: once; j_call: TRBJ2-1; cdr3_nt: TGCGCCAGCAGCAACAACAGGGGGGGCCCCCGTAGTGAGCAGTTCTTC; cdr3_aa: CASSNNRGGPRSEQFF
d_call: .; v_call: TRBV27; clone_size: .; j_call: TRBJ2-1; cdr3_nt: TGTGCCAGCAGTCTGGGACCGCTCTCCTACAATGAGCAGTTCTTC; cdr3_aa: CASSLGPLSYNEQFF
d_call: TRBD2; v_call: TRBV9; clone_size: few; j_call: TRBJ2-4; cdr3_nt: TGTGCCAGCAGCGTAGGTGGGGGGGAGGTCATTCAGTACTTC; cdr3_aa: CASSVGGGEVIQYF
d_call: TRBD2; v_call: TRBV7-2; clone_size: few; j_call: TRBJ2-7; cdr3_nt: TGTGCCAGCAGCTTAACAGCGGGAGGGGTCCACGAGCAGTACTTC; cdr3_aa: CASSLTAGGVHEQYF
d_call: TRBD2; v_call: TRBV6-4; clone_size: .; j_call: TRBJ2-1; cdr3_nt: TGTGCCAGCAGTGAGGGGACTAGCGGGGGGGCCAATGAGCAGTTCTTC; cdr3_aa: CASSEGTSGGANEQFF
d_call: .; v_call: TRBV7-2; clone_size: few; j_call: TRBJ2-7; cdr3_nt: TGTGCCAGCAGCCCCCGTAGGGACGAGCAGTACTTC; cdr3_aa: CASSPRRDEQYF
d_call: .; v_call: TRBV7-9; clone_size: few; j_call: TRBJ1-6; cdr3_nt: TGTGCCAGCAGCCTAGAGGGGGGCACTCACAGAAGGGGTCGATCACCCCTCCACTTT; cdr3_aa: CASSLEGGTHRRGRSPLHF
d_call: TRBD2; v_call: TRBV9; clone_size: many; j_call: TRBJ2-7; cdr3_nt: TGTGCCAGCAGCCCCCGGACTAGCGGGACCTACGAGCAGTACTTC; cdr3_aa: CASSPRTSGTYEQYF
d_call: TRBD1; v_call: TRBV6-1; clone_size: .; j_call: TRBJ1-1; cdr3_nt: TGTGCCAGCAGGAAGGGACAGCCCTCCATGAACACTGAAGCTTTCTTT; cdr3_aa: CASRKGQPSMNTEAFF
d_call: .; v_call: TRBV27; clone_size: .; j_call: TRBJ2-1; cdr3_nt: TGTGCCAGCAGTTTATCGGCCTCGAGCTTCGAGCAGTTCTTC; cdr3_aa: CASSLSASSFEQFF
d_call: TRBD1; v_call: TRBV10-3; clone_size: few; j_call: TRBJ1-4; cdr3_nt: TGTGCCACCCAGGGGGCCACAGGGCTTAATGAAAAACTGTTTTTT; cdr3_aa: CATQGATGLNEKLFF
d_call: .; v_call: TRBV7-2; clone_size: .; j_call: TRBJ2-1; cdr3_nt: TGTGCCAGCAGCTTAAGGGGGGGGAGCTCCTACAATGAGCAGTTCTTC; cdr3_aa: CASSLRGGSSYNEQFF
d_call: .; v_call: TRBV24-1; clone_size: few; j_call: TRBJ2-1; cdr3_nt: TGTGCCACCAGTGAGACCGGACATTCCTACAATGAGCAGTTCTTC; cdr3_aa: CATSETGHSYNEQFF